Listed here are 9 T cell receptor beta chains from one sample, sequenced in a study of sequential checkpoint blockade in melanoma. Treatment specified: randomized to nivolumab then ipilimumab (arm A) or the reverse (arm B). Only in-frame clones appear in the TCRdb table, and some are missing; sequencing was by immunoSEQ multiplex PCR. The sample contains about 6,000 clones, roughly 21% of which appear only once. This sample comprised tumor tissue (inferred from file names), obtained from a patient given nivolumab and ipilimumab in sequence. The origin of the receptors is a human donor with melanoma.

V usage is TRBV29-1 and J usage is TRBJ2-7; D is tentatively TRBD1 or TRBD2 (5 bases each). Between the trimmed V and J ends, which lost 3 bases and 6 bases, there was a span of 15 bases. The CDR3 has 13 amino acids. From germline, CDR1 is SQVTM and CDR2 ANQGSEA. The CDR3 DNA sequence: TGCAGCGTTGATCGGGACGTTCAGGGCGAGCAGTACTTC. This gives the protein CSVDRDVQGEQYF.

CDR3 sequence reads: CASSLERGPHHEQYF. CDR3 DNA sequence: TGCGCCAGCAGCTTGGAGAGGGGGCCGCATCACGAGCAGTACTTC. The chain links TRBV5-1 to TRBJ2-7, with 7 nucleotides matching TRBD1. The CDR3 contains 15 residues. J lost 5 bases, V lost 0 bases, and 8 bases had no gene match. Germline CDR1 and CDR2: SGHRS and YFSETQ.

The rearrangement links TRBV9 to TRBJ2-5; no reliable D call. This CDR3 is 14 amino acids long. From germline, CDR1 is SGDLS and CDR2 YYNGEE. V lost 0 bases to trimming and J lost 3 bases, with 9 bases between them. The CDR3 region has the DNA TGTGCCAGCAGCGTAGCTCCCACTGAAGAGACCCAGTACTTC. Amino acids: CASSVAPTEETQYF.

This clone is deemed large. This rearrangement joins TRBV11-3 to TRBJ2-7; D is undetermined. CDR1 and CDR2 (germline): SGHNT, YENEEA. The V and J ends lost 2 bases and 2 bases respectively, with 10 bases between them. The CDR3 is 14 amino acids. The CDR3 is CASSLSSSAYEQYF. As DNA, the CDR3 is TGTGCCAGCAGCTTATCTAGTTCGGCCTACGAGCAGTACTTC.

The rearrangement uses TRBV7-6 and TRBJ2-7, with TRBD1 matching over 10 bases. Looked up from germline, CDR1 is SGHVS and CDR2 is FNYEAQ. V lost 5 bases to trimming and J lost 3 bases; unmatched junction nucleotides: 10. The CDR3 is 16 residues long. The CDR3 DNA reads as TGTGCCAGCAGCCCGAGGACAGGGGGGAGCAACTACGAGCAGTACTTC. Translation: CASSPRTGGSNYEQYF.

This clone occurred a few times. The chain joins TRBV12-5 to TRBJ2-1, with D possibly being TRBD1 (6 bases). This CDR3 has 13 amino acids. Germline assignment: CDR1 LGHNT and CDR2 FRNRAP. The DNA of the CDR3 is TGTGCCAGCAACCCGGACAGCTGGGATGAGCAGTTCTTC. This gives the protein CASNPDSWDEQFF.

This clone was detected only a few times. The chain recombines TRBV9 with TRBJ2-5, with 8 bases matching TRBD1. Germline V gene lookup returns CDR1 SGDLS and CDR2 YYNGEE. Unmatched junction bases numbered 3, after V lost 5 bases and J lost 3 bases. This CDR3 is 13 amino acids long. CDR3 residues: CASSSDREETQYF. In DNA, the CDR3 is TGTGCCAGCAGTTCGGACAGGGAAGAGACCCAGTACTTC.

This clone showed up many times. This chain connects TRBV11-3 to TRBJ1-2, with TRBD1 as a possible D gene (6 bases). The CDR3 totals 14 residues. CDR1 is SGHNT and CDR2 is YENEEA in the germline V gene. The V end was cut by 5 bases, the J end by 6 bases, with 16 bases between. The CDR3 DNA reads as TGTGCCAGCAGCCAAAGCGGGGGGCGGGATGGCTACACCTTC. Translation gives CASSQSGGRDGYTF.

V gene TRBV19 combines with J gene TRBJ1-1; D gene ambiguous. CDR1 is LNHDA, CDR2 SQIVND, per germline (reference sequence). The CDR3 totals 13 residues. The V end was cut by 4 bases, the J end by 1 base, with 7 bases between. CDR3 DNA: TGTGCCAGTAGTAGAGACGGGAACACTGAAGCTTTCTTT. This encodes CASSRDGNTEAFF.